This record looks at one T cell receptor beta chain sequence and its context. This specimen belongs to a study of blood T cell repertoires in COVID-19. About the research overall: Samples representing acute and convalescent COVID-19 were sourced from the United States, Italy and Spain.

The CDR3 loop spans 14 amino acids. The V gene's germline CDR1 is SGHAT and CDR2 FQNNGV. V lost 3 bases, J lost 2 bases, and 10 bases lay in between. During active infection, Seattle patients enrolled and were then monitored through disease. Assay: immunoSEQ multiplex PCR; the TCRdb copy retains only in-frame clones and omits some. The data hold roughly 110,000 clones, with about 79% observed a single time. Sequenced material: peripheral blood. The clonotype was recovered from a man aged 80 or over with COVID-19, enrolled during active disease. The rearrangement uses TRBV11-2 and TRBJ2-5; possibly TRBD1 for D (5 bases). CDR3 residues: CASSFTGPQETQYF. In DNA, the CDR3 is TGTGCCAGCAGCTTCACAGGACCGCAAGAGACCCAGTACTTC.